These 10 T cell receptor beta chains originate from one sample sequenced in a study of cytomegalovirus exposure and HLA in healthy donors. 60 Vbeta and 13 Jbeta primers were used in PCR. Sequencing was performed with immunoSEQ multiplex PCR; in TCRdb, only in-frame clones are kept and a portion is missing. This sample has about 190,000 clones; about 81% occur once, and the top ten carry roughly 0.75%. Sequenced: PBMCs. The source is a young woman in good health and CMV-seronegative.

This clone was observed once. This chain uses TRBV6-5 with TRBJ2-3; 8 positions agree with TRBD2. This CDR3 contains 14 residues. The germline CDR1 and CDR2 sequences are MNHEY and SVGAGI. The V and J ends lost 6 bases and 6 bases, in that order; junction bases with no gene match: 8. CDR3 in DNA: TGTGCCAGCAGGCGCCCATCTAGCGGGGATACGCAGTATTTT. Protein product: CASRRPSSGDTQYF.

V and J are TRBV5-1 and TRBJ2-7; a weak D match, TRBD1 (6 bases). This CDR3 region has 15 residues. In germline, CDR1 is SGHRS, CDR2 YFSETQ. Trimming removed 4 bases at V and 2 bases at J, with 16 bases between. This CDR3 is CASSPEDSTPYEQYF. The CDR3 bases are TGCGCCAGCAGCCCCGAGGACAGTACTCCCTACGAGCAGTACTTC.

The V gene is TRBV7-9, the J gene TRBJ1-5, with D perhaps matching TRBD1 (5 bases). The CDR3 contains 14 residues. Looked up from germline, CDR1 is SEHNR and CDR2 is FQNEAQ (reference sequence). V was trimmed by 0 bases and J by 6 bases, leaving 9 bases between them. The CDR3 spells CASSLAGGFQPQHF. The CDR3 DNA reads TGTGCCAGCAGCTTAGCGGGGGGATTTCAGCCCCAGCATTTT. Complete variable domain (other parts from reference TRBV7-9 and TRBJ1-5): DTGVSQNPRHKITKRGQNVTFRCDPISEHNRLYWYRQTLGQGPEFLTYFQNEAQLEKSRLLSDRFSAERPKGSFSTLEIQRTEQGDSAMYLCASSLAGGFQPQHFGDGTRLSIL.

V is TRBV6-5 and J is TRBJ2-7; tentative D call: TRBD1 (5 bases). The CDR3 is 13 amino acids. Germline-derived CDR1 and CDR2 are MNHEY and SVGAGI. V was clipped by 5 bases and J by 4 bases, with 12 bases between them. The CDR3 here is CASSEDRGYEQYF. The CDR3 DNA is TGTGCCAGCAGTGAAGATAGGGGTTACGAGCAGTACTTC.

J is TRBJ1-2 and V is TRBV11-3; possibly TRBD1 for D (5 bases). The CDR3 consists of 17 residues. With 0 bases removed from V and 4 bases from J, the gap between germline ends came to 18 bases. The germline V gene encodes CDR1 SGHNT and CDR2 YENEEA. The CDR3 spells CASSLDPQGAGSYGYTF. Written as DNA, the CDR3 is TGTGCCAGCAGCTTAGATCCCCAAGGGGCGGGGAGCTATGGCTACACCTTC.

CDR3 bases: TGTGCCAGCAGCTTATCACTGGGAGAGGAGACCCAGTACTTC. Protein: CASSLSLGEETQYF. The V and J genes are TRBV7-6 and TRBJ2-5; tentatively, D is TRBD2 (5 bases). The CDR3 contains 14 residues. Germline V gives CDR1 SGHVS, CDR2 FNYEAQ. V gave up 2 bases and J gave up 5 bases, with 12 bases separating them.

The V gene is TRBV6-5, the J gene TRBJ1-2; 7 positions match TRBD1. The CDR3 extends over 14 amino acids. The J segment lost 8 bases and the V segment lost 4 bases, leaving 10 bases of the junction unmatched. Germline assignment: CDR1 MNHEY and CDR2 SVGAGI. CDR3 nucleotide sequence: TGTGCCAGCAGTTCCGAAAACAGGGGTGGCGGCTACACCTTC. Residues: CASSSENRGGGYTF.

To note about this clone: At one boundary the junction diverges from the germline segment, which might be a read error. CDR3 DNA sequence: TGTTCCAGCAGCCCGCGGGACAGGGGAAACACCGGGGAGCTGTTTTTT. Its protein product is CSSSPRDRGNTGELFF. The chain couples TRBV7-9 to TRBJ2-2; 10 bases align to TRBD1. The CDR3 totals 16 residues. Looked up from germline, CDR1 is SEHNR and CDR2 is FQNEAQ (reference sequence). The complete variable domain, with remaining parts taken from reference TRBV7-9 and TRBJ2-2, reads DTGVSQNPRHKITKRGQNVTFRCDPISEHNRLYWYRQTLGQGPEFLTYFQNEAQLEKSRLLSDRFSAERPKGSFSTLEIQRTEQGDSAMYLCSSSPRDRGNTGELFFGEGSRLTVL.

V gene TRBV19 combines with J gene TRBJ1-2, with D maybe TRBD1 (6 bases). Germline CDR1 and CDR2: LNHDA and SQIVND (reference sequence). The germline V and J ends were trimmed by 6 bases and 4 bases, with 12 bases remaining between them. The CDR3 length is 13 residues. As DNA, the CDR3 is TGTGCCAGTAGACTCGGACAGACCTATGGCTACACCTTC. Protein sequence: CASRLGQTYGYTF.

The V and J genes are TRBV29-1 and TRBJ2-3, with D hard to call. CDR3 length: 14 residues. The germline V and J ends were trimmed by 3 bases and 2 bases, with 12 bases remaining between them. Germline assignment: CDR1 SQVTM and CDR2 ANQGSEA. CDR3 residues: CSVESGANTDTQYF. The CDR3 DNA sequence: TGCAGCGTTGAGTCAGGTGCCAACACAGATACGCAGTATTTT.